These 25 T cell receptor beta chains were all obtained from the same sample, sequenced in a study of shared clonotypes between healthy human individuals. Method: immunoSEQ multiplex PCR; TCRdb's copy keeps in-frame clones and lacks some. Of hundreds of thousands of clones listed, more than 70% are singletons. Sequencing was performed on memory CD4+ T cells sorted from blood. Documented subset: CD45RA-negative fraction. The receptors were sampled from a woman aged 25 to 39 in good health.

Regarding this clone: Other DNA sequences of this sample code for an identical CDR3. CDR3 residues: CASSLGLPGGETQYF. The CDR3 DNA sequence: TGCGCCAGCAGCTTGGGGCTACCGGGGGGAGAGACCCAGTACTTC. The genes are TRBV5-1 and TRBJ2-5; 7 nucleotides agree with TRBD2. J gave up 4 bases and V 0 bases, and 6 bases lay outside the gene matches. The CDR3 loop spans 15 amino acids. CDR1 SGHRS and CDR2 YFSETQ come from the germline V gene.

The genes are TRBV10-2 and TRBJ2-3, with TRBD2 matching 7 bases. V lost 8 bases and J lost 4; bases outside the gene matches: 15. Per the germline V gene, CDR1 is WSHSY and CDR2 is SAAADI. The CDR3 is 16 amino acids. CDR3 loop: CASGLLLTSNPDTQYF. The CDR3 nucleotides read TGCGCCAGCGGGCTTCTTTTGACTAGCAACCCAGATACGCAGTATTTT.

As regards this clone: An end of the junction does not agree with germline; a read error may underlie this. The chain recombines TRBV5-1 with TRBJ2-1; D call uncertain. CDR1 and CDR2 from the germline V gene are SGHRS and YFSETQ. The CDR3 is 15 amino acids. CDR3: CASSLAGGSHNEQFF. For the CDR3, the DNA is TGCGCCAGCAGCTTGGCCGGCGGCTCCCACAATGAGCAGTTCTTC.

V usage is TRBV29-1 and J usage is TRBJ2-3, with D unclear. V dropped 3 bases and J dropped 12 bases, with 10 bases sitting between them. This CDR3 has 10 residues. Per germline, CDR1 SQVTM and CDR2 ANQGSEA. CDR3 nucleotides: TGCAGCGTTGATCAGCTTCCCCAGTATTTT. As protein: CSVDQLPQYF.

This chain joins TRBV28 and TRBJ1-5; TRBD1 agrees at 7 bases. This CDR3 region has 15 residues. Trimming at V came to 7 bases and at J to 3 bases, leaving 9 bases not matched to a gene. CDR1 is MDHEN, CDR2 SYDVKM, per germline. CDR3: CASTSAQGLNQPQHF. CDR3 nucleotides: TGTGCCAGCACCTCCGCACAGGGGCTCAATCAGCCCCAGCATTTT.

The chain joins TRBV6-5 to TRBJ1-1, with D uncertain. Germline V gives CDR1 MNHEY, CDR2 SVGAGI. Trimming removed 0 bases at V and 7 bases at J, with 12 bases between. CDR3 length: 14 amino acids. The CDR3 DNA reads TGTGCCAGCAGTTACTCGGTCCGAGGTTTTGAAGCTTTCTTT. Its protein product is CASSYSVRGFEAFF.

This clone was picked up one time. This CDR3 is CASIQSGVPYEQYF. In nucleotides, the CDR3 is TGTGCCAGCATTCAATCAGGGGTTCCCTACGAGCAGTACTTC. The chain links TRBV28 to TRBJ2-7, with D possibly being TRBD1 (6 bases). The V and J ends lost 7 bases and 2 bases respectively, with 15 bases between them. From germline, CDR1 is MDHEN and CDR2 SYDVKM. The CDR3 extends over 14 amino acids.

This clone turned up a few times. This specimen includes other DNA sequences encoding the same CDR3. The J gene is TRBJ1-1, the V gene TRBV27; tentatively, D is TRBD1 (6 bases). Germline V gene lookup returns CDR1 MNHEY and CDR2 SMNVEV (reference sequence). V was cut by 3 bases and J by 2 bases, with 7 bases left in between. This CDR3 is built from 13 residues. This chain's CDR3 is CASSLTGNTEAFF. The CDR3 region has the DNA TGTGCCAGCAGTTTGACAGGAAACACTGAAGCTTTCTTT.

The V gene is TRBV5-6, the J gene TRBJ1-2, with D possibly being TRBD1 (6 bases). The V gene's germline CDR1 is SGHDT and CDR2 YYEEEE. The CDR3 contains 13 residues. With 3 bases removed from V and 6 bases from J, the gap between germline ends came to 12 bases. The CDR3 spells CASSSGQIDGYTF. The CDR3, as DNA: TGTGCCAGCAGCTCAGGACAGATCGATGGCTACACCTTC.

This chain uses TRBV4-2 with TRBJ1-1, with D perhaps TRBD1 (5 bases). The CDR3 contains 16 residues. Germline V gene lookup returns CDR1 LGHNA and CDR2 YNFKEQ. The ends were cut back, 0 bases at V and 1 base at J, with 12 bases in the middle. As DNA, the CDR3 is TGTGCCAGCAGCCAAGAAGGTTTGGACACGAACACTGAAGCTTTCTTT. It translates to CASSQEGLDTNTEAFF.

This chain links TRBV7-9 with TRBJ2-1, with D perhaps given as TRBD1 or TRBD2 (6 bases each). The germline V gene has CDR1 SEHNR and CDR2 FQNEAQ (reference sequence). The ends were cut back, 0 bases at V and 5 bases at J, with 11 bases in the middle. This CDR3 is built from 15 residues. The CDR3 bases are TGTGCCAGCAGCTTAGCTGGGGGGCCCAACAATGAGCAGTTCTTC. This encodes CASSLAGGPNNEQFF.

The CDR3 sequence: CSVVGRVGAFF. CDR3 nucleotide sequence: TGCAGCGTTGTCGGCAGGGTCGGAGCTTTCTTT. The chain uses TRBV29-1 and TRBJ1-1, with D possibly matching TRBD1 (5 bases). Germline lookup yields CDR1 SQVTM and CDR2 ANQGSEA. CDR3 length: 11 residues. V lost 4 bases, J lost 10 bases, and 13 bases lay in between.

V is TRBV28 and J is TRBJ1-3; D remains unclear. The CDR3 spans 14 residues. Deletions cut 6 bases from V and 0 bases from J, with 9 bases between. The germline gives CDR1 MDHEN, CDR2 SYDVKM. This chain's CDR3 is CASRDDLSGNTIYF. CDR3 nucleotides: TGTGCCAGCAGAGATGACCTCTCTGGAAACACCATATATTTT. The full variable domain, in which reference TRBV28 and TRBJ1-3 provide the parts outside the CDR3, is DVKVTQSSRYLVKRTGEKVFLECVQDMDHENMFWYRQDPGLGLRLIYFSYDVKMKEKGDIPEGYSVSREKKERFSLILESASTNQTSMYLCASRDDLSGNTIYFGEGSWLTVV.

This chain uses TRBV29-1 with TRBJ2-7; D is uncertain. Germline loops: CDR1 SQVTM, CDR2 ANQGSEA. V lost 4 bases and J lost 3, with 19 bases in between. CDR3 size: 15 residues. The CDR3 here is CSVVVSVAAFYEQYF. DNA of the CDR3: TGCAGCGTTGTCGTGTCGGTGGCAGCCTTCTACGAGCAGTACTTC.

At least ten counts were recorded for this clone. The J gene is TRBJ2-3, the V gene TRBV7-2; 10 nucleotides align to TRBD2. From germline, CDR1 is SGHTA and CDR2 FQGNSA. The junction had 10 bases not matched to a gene; V was cut back by 5 bases and J by 2 bases. This CDR3 spans 17 amino acids. The CDR3 protein is CASSNSLLAGDTDTQYF. As DNA, the CDR3 is TGTGCCAGCAGCAATAGCCTCCTAGCGGGGGACACAGATACGCAGTATTTT. Looking up the rest from reference TRBV7-2 and TRBJ2-3 gives the full variable domain: GAGVSQSPSNKVTEKGKDVELRCDPISGHTALYWYRQSLGQGLEFLIYFQGNSAPDKSGLPSDRFSAERTGGSVSTLTIQRTQQEDSAVYLCASSNSLLAGDTDTQYFGPGTRLTVL.

The chain couples TRBV28 to TRBJ2-7; no clear D. Germline V lookup: CDR1 MDHEN, CDR2 SYDVKM. The CDR3 covers 14 residues. Trimming removed 6 bases at V and 1 base at J, with 13 bases between. This CDR3 reads CASSPTHLSYEQYF. The CDR3 DNA reads as TGTGCCAGCAGCCCGACTCATTTATCCTACGAGCAGTACTTC.

This clone appeared once. The chain couples TRBV28 to TRBJ1-5, with TRBD1 as a possible D gene (5 bases). The CDR3 sequence is 16 residues long. The germline CDR1 and CDR2 sequences are MDHEN and SYDVKM. V gave up 3 bases and J gave up 5 bases, with 17 bases separating them. Written as DNA, the CDR3 is TGTGCCAGCAGTTTCAGCAGGATGGGGCCTCATCAGCCCCAGCATTTT. Its translation: CASSFSRMGPHQPQHF.

The chain recombines TRBV19 with TRBJ2-1; weak D call: TRBD1 (5 bases). Trimming stripped 5 bases from V and 4 bases from J, with 15 bases between. CDR3 length: 15 residues. Germline lookup yields CDR1 LNHDA and CDR2 SQIVND (reference sequence). The CDR3: CASSPRAGIYNEQFF. Written as DNA, the CDR3 is TGTGCCAGTAGTCCTCGGGCAGGGATATACAATGAGCAGTTCTTC.

This chain joins TRBV5-4 and TRBJ2-2, with TRBD1 matching over 7 bases. The CDR3 extends over 16 amino acids. J lost 3 bases, V lost 2 bases, and 7 bases had no gene match. CDR1 SGHNT and CDR2 YYREEE come from the germline V gene (reference sequence). CDR3 sequence reads: CASSFPRGLDTGELFF. The CDR3 bases are TGTGCCAGCAGCTTCCCCAGGGGGTTGGACACCGGGGAGCTGTTTTTT.

This chain links TRBV5-1 with TRBJ2-7; D ambiguous. The CDR3 runs 13 residues. V shed 4 bases and J shed 4 bases, with 12 bases lying between them. Germline V lookup: CDR1 SGHRS, CDR2 YFSETQ. The CDR3 DNA sequence: TGCGCCAGCAGCCAGCCCCCGTGGTACGAGCAGTACTTC. This translates into CASSQPPWYEQYF.

The genes are TRBV18 and TRBJ2-5; D is perhaps TRBD2 (7 bases). Trimming took off 3 bases at V and 3 bases at J, with 26 bases between the two ends. This CDR3 has 19 amino acids. Germline assignment: CDR1 KGHSH and CDR2 LQKENI. CDR3 region: CASSPPAGAGERAKETQYF. The CDR3 DNA follows: TGTGCCAGCTCACCCCCCGCGGGGGCGGGAGAGAGGGCCAAAGAGACCCAGTACTTC.

The chain joins TRBV5-6 to TRBJ2-4; TRBD1 matches 10 bases. This CDR3 has 14 residues. The trim removed 8 bases at V and 6 bases at J, leaving 8 bases unmatched. Germline V gene data show CDR1 as SGHDT and CDR2 as YYEEEE. The CDR3 spells CASTPGDRGNIQYF. CDR3 sequence (DNA): TGTGCCAGTACCCCGGGGGACAGGGGAAACATTCAGTACTTC.

This chain connects TRBV7-9 to TRBJ1-5; a possible D gene is TRBD1 (5 bases). Trimming shortened V by 1 base and J by 3 bases, and 13 bases separated the two germline ends. CDR3 length: 16 residues. Germline CDR1 and CDR2: SEHNR and FQNEAQ (reference sequence). Written as DNA, the CDR3 is TGTGCCAGCAGCTTAGTGTCCACAGGTTTCAATCAGCCCCAGCATTTT. Amino acid sequence: CASSLVSTGFNQPQHF.

A few counts support this clone. The chain links TRBV5-4 to TRBJ2-1; the match to TRBD2 covers 8 bases. Germline V gene data show CDR1 as SGHNT and CDR2 as YYREEE (reference sequence). Germline trimming cut 4 bases from V and 5 bases from J; bases unmatched to any gene: 11. The CDR3 is 16 amino acids. The CDR3 loop is CASSRAGTSSHNEQFF. DNA of the CDR3: TGTGCCAGCAGCCGAGCCGGGACTAGTTCCCACAATGAGCAGTTCTTC.

This rearrangement joins TRBV19 to TRBJ2-7; 10 nucleotides match TRBD2. In germline, CDR1 is LNHDA, CDR2 SQIVND (reference sequence). The CDR3 runs 12 residues. The J segment lost 7 bases and the V segment lost 8 bases, leaving 5 bases of the junction unmatched. The CDR3 loop is CASSGLASEQYF. The CDR3 DNA is TGTGCCAGTTCGGGACTAGCGTCTGAGCAGTACTTC.